Listed below are T cell receptor beta chains from one sample, sequenced in a study of cytotoxic CD8 clonotypes in ibrutinib-treated CLL. Measured with immunoSEQ multiplex PCR; TCRdb has only the in-frame clones, and not every one. The sample gives 150,000 or so clones, 70% to 80% of which show up once; around 13% is in the top ten. The material sequenced was PBMCs, taken after 12 months of ibrutinib treatment. The source of these receptors is a human donor with chronic lymphocytic leukemia. The CDR3 runs from the conserved cysteine through the conserved F or W. D genes are given only for firm matches. A clone size is listed for some rows: how often the clone was seen (once, few, many), or a class if it is expanded.

CDR3aa | CDR3nt | abundance | j_gene | v_gene | d_gene
CASSFGANYGYTF | TGTGCCAGCAGCTTTGGGGCTAACTATGGCTACACCTTC | NA | TRBJ1-2 | TRBV6-5 | NA
CASSLGDRGYEQYF | TGTGCCAGCAGCTTAGGTGACAGGGGTTACGAGCAGTACTTC | NA | TRBJ2-7 | TRBV7-9 | TRBD1
CASSSRQGENTEAFF | TGTGCCAGCAGCTCTAGACAGGGCGAGAACACTGAAGCTTTCTTT | few | TRBJ1-1 | TRBV7-2 | TRBD1
CASSQNRVQETQYF | TGTGCCAGCAGCCAAAACAGAGTCCAAGAGACCCAGTACTTC | NA | TRBJ2-5 | TRBV6-5 | NA
CASSLGAGGPIEQFF | TGTGCCAGCAGCTTAGGAGCGGGAGGGCCTATTGAGCAGTTCTTC | NA | TRBJ2-1 | TRBV7-9 | TRBD2
CASSRTSQSLGTGELFF | TGTGCCAGCAGCAGAACTAGCCAATCCTTGGGGACCGGGGAGCTGTTTTTT | many | TRBJ2-2 | TRBV27 | NA
CSGDLNQEQFF | TGCAGTGGGGACTTAAATCAGGAGCAGTTCTTC | NA | TRBJ2-1 | TRBV20-1 | NA
CASSEVVSVAAGTGELFF | TGTGCCAGCAGTGAAGTGGTTTCTGTGGCGGCAGGCACCGGGGAGCTGTTTTTT | once | TRBJ2-2 | TRBV2 | NA
CASRTTGGGTEAFF | TGTGCCAGCAGAACTACAGGGGGCGGCACTGAAGCTTTCTTT | NA | TRBJ1-1 | TRBV27 | TRBD1
CAIRRAPSSLEQFF | TGTGCCATCCGGAGGGCGCCTTCCTCCCTTGAGCAGTTCTTC | NA | TRBJ2-1 | TRBV7-8 | NA
CASSFPGASGVDDEQFF | TGTGCCAGCAGCTTTCCGGGAGCGTCGGGAGTTGACGATGAGCAGTTCTTC | NA | TRBJ2-1 | TRBV7-9 | NA